One TCR beta chain is described in this entry. Its antigen is unidentified. The data were taken from a study of CD8+CD57+ T cells in acquired aplastic anemia. The study, taken as a whole, reports: Patients had approximately 30 CD8+ CDR3 sequences in common with controls (the shared set).

Trimming removed 0 bases from V and 2 bases from J; junction bases left unmatched: 8. Germline CDR1 DFQATT, CDR2 SNEGSKA (reference sequence). CDR3 length: 19 amino acids. It was genomic DNA that served as the template for profiling TCR beta VDJ and CDR3. MiXCR, run by TCRdb on the reads, gives a single entry per CDR3 protein. The table has over 150,000 distinct CDR3 sequences, roughly 48% seen once. Sequencing involved patients with CD8+CD57+ cell expansion previously shown by flow cytometry. Everyone among the patients had severe acquired aplastic anemia. The receptor's source is a human donor with aplastic anemia. The chain joins TRBV20-1 to TRBJ2-1; TRBD2 matches 15 bases. The material sequenced was sorted CD4+, CD8+, or CD8+CD57+ T cells (not recorded which) from PBMCs. In DNA form, the CDR3 reads TGCAGTGCTAGAGATGTCGGACTAGCGGGAGGGACCCCCTACAATGAGCAGTTCTTC. This translates into CSARDVGLAGGTPYNEQFF.